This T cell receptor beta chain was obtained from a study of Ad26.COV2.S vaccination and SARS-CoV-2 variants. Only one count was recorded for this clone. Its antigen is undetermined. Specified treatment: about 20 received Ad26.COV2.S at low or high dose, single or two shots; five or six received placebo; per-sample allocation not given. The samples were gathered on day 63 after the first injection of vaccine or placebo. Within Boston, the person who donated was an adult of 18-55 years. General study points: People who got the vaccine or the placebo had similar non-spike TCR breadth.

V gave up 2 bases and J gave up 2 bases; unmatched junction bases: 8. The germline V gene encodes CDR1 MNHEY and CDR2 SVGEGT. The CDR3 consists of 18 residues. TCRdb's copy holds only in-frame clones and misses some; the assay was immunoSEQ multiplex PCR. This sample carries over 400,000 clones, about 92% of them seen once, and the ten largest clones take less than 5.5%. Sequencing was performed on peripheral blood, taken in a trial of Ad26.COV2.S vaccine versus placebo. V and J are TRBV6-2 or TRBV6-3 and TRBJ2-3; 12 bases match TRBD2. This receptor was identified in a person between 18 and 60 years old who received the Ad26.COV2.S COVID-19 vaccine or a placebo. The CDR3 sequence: CASSYEASGRDITDTQYF. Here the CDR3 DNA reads TGTGCCAGCAGTTACGAGGCTAGCGGGAGGGACATCACAGATACGCAGTATTTT.